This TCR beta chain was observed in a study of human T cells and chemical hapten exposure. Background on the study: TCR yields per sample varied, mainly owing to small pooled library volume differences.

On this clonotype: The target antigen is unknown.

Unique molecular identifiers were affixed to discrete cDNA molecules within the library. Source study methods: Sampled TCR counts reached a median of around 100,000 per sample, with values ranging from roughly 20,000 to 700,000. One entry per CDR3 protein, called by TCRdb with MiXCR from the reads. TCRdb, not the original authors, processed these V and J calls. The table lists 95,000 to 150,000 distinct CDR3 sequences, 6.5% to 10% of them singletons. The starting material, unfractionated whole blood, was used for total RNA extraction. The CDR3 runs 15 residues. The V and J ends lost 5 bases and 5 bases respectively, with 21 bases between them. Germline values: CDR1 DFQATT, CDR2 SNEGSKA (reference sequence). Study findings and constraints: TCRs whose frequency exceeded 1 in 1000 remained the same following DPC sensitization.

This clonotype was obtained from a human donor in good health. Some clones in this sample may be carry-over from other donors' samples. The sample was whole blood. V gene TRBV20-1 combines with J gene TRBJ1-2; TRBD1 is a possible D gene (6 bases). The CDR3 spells CSAGRTASYFYGYTF. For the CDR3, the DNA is TGCAGTGCTGGTCGGACAGCTTCCTACTTTTATGGCTACACCTTC.